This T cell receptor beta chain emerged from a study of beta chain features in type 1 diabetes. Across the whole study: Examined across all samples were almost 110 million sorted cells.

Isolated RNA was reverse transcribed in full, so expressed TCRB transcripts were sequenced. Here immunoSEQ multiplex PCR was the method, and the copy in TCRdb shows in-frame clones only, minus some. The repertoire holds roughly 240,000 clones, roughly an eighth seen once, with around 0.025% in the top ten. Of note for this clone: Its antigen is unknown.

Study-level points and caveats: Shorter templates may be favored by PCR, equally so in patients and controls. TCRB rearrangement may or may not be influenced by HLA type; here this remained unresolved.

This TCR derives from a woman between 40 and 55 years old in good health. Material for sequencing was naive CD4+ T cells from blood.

The CDR3 DNA reads as TGTGCCAGCATCCTGAGTGAGGGTAACTATGGCTACACCTTC. This codes for CASILSEGNYGYTF. The chain joins TRBV6-6 to TRBJ1-2; no definite D call. There are 14 residues in the CDR3. Trimming pared 7 bases from V and 1 base from J, leaving 13 bases between. The V gene's germline CDR1 is MNHNY and CDR2 SVGAGI (reference sequence).